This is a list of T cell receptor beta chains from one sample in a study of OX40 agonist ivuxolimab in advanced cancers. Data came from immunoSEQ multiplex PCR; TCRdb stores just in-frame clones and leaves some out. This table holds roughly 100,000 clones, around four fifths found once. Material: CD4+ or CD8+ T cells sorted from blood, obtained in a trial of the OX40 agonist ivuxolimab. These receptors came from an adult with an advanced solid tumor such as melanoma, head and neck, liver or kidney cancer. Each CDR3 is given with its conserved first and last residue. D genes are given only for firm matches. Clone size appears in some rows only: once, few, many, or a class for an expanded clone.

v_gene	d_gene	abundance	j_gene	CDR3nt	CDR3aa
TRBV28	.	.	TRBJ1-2	TGTGCCAGCAGTTCCAATGACAGGCGGTCCTACACCTTC	CASSSNDRRSYTF
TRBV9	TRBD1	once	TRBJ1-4	TGTGCCAGCAGCACCCAGACAGGGGGGAATGAAAAACTGTTTTTT	CASSTQTGGNEKLFF
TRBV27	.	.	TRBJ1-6	TGTGCCAGCAGTTCAGGGAGCTCCTATAATTCACCCCTCCACTTT	CASSSGSSYNSPLHF
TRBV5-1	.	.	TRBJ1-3	TGCGCCAGCAGTGACGGTAGCTCTGGAAACACCATATATTTT	CASSDGSSGNTIYF
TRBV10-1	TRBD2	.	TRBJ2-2	TGCGCCAGCAGTGCAAATTCGGGACTAGCGAGGGGGGAGCTGTTTTTT	CASSANSGLARGELFF
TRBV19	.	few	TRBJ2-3	TGTGCCAGTAACCCCAACGGGGAACATCCGCAGTATTTT	CASNPNGEHPQYF
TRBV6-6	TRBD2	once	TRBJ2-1	TGTGCCAGCAGTTACGGGACTAGCGGGGAGGTTGAGCAGTTCTTC	CASSYGTSGEVEQFF
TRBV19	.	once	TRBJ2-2	TGTGCCAGTACCAACCCGAGGGGAAACACCGGGGAGCTGTTTTTT	CASTNPRGNTGELFF
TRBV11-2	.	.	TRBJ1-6	TGTGCCAGCAGCTTAGAAAATTCACCCCTCCACTTT	CASSLENSPLHF
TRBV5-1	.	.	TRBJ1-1	TGCGCCAGCAGCTTGGGACTGATGAACACTGAAGCTTTCTTT	CASSLGLMNTEAFF
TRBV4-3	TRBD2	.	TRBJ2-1	TGCGCCAGCAGCCAAGGGCTAGCGGGGACATCCGAGCAGTTCTTC	CASSQGLAGTSEQFF
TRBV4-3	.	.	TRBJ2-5	TGCGCCAGCAGCCGAGGAGGCAGGGACCAAGAGACCCAGTACTTC	CASSRGGRDQETQYF
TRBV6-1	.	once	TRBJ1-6	TGTGCCAGCGAACCTGGGACGACACCCCTCCACTTT	CASEPGTTPLHF
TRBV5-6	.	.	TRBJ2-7	TGTGCCAGCAGCTTGGGAAGAGTAAACTACGAGCAGTACTTC	CASSLGRVNYEQYF
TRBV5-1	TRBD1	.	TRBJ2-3	TGCGCCAGCAGCCTATGGGACAGGGGGCAAGATACGCAGTATTTT	CASSLWDRGQDTQYF
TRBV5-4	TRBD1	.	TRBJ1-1	TGTGCCAGCAGCTTGGCACAGGGGGTCTTGAACACTGAAGCTTTCTTT	CASSLAQGVLNTEAFF
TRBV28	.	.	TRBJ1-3	TGTGCCAGCAGTTTCGACGGAAGCTCTGGAAACACCATATATTTT	CASSFDGSSGNTIYF
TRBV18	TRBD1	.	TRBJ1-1	TGTGCCAGCTCACTAAACAGGGGGCAAGCTGAAGCTTTCTTT	CASSLNRGQAEAFF
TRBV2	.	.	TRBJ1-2	TGTGCCAGCACGGATGATGGCTATGGCTACACCTTC	CASTDDGYGYTF
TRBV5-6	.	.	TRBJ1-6	TGTGCCAGCAGCAGAGTTGACAGGTTTGATTCACCCCTCCACTTT	CASSRVDRFDSPLHF
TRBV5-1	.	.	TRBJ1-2	TGCGCCAGCAGCCTAACCCCCGGGGGCTACACCTTC	CASSLTPGGYTF
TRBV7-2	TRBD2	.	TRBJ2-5	TGTGCCAGCAGCTTAGGGACTAGCGGGCGAGAGACCCAGTACTTC	CASSLGTSGRETQYF
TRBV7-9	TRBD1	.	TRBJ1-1	TGTGCCAGCAGCTCCACCGGGACAGCGAACACTGAAGCTTTCTTT	CASSSTGTANTEAFF
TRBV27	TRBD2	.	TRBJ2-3	TGTGCCAGCAGCCCGATAGCGGGGAGGTCAGATACGCAGTATTTT	CASSPIAGRSDTQYF
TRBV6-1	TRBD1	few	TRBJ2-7	TGTGCCAGCAGTGACATTCCGGGACAGGGCAACTACGAGCAGTACTTC	CASSDIPGQGNYEQYF
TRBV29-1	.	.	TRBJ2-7	TGCAGCGGTTCGGTAGGCCGCTCGGTCGAGCAGTACTTC	CSGSVGRSVEQYF
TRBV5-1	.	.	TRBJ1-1	TGCGCCAGCAGCTTGGGGGTTTCGGTCACTGAAGCTTTCTTT	CASSLGVSVTEAFF
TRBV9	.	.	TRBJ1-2	TGTGCCAGCAGCCCCCCTCCGGGACCCTACTATGGCTACACCTTC	CASSPPPGPYYGYTF
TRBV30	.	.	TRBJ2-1	TGTGCCTGGTGCCCGGACAGCTCCTACAATGAGCAGTTCTTC	CAWCPDSSYNEQFF
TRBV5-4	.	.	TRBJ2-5	TGTGCCAGCAGCTTGCAGGGGAGGATCCAAGAGACCCAGTACTTC	CASSLQGRIQETQYF
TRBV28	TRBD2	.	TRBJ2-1	TGTGCCAGCAGTTCCCCGGGGGGGGTTAGCTCCTACAATGAGCAGTTCTTC	CASSSPGGVSSYNEQFF
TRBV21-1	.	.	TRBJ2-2	TGTGCCAGCAGCAATGAGACTAGATGCCAGATAGATACCGGGGAGCTGTTTTTT	CASSNETRCQIDTGELFF
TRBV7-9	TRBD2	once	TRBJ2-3	TGTGCCAGCACCACCTTGTTGGGACTAGCGGGGGGAACAGATACGCAGTATTTT	CASTTLLGLAGGTDTQYF
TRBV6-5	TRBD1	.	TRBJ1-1	TGTGCCAGCAGTTACGGGGGACAGGGGAGGGAAAAAGCTTTCTTT	CASSYGGQGREKAFF
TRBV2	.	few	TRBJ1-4	TGTGCCAGCAGTGAACAGGGACCGAGTAATGAAAAACTGTTTTTT	CASSEQGPSNEKLFF
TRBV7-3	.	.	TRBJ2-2	TGTGCCAGCAGCCGATATACTAGTCACACCGGGGAGCTGTTTTTT	CASSRYTSHTGELFF
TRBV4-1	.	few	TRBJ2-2	TGCGCCAGCAGCCCCGAGGTCGGGGAGCTGTTTTTT	CASSPEVGELFF
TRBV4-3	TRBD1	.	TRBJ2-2	TGCGCCAGCAGCCAAGGGACAGGAGTGAACACCGGGGAGCTGTTTTTT	CASSQGTGVNTGELFF
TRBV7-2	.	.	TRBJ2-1	TGTGCCAGCAGCTCTGGTGTTGAGCAGTTCTTC	CASSSGVEQFF
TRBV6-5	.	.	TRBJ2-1	TGTGCCAGCCGAAGGAGGGATGAGCAGTTCTTC	CASRRRDEQFF
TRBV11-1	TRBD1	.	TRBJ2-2	TGTGCCAGCAGCCCAAGGGACAGGGAAACCGGGGAGCTGTTTTTT	CASSPRDRETGELFF
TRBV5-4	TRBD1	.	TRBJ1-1	TGTGCCAGCAGCCCGGGACAGTCGGAAGCTTTCTTT	CASSPGQSEAFF
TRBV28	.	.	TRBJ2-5	TGTGCCAGCAGTTTAGGGGGGCGCCAAGAGACCCAGTACTTC	CASSLGGRQETQYF
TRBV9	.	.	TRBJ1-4	TGTGCCAGCAGCGTAGCTACAGGGCTCGATGAAAAACTGTTTTTT	CASSVATGLDEKLFF